This T cell receptor beta chain is drawn from a study of OX40 agonist ivuxolimab in advanced cancers. Blood got drawn at baseline, again on cycle 4 day 1, and then on cycle 7 day 1. Germline V CDR1 and CDR2: SGHNT, YENEEA. There are 14 residues in the CDR3. Trimming took 11 bases from V and 7 from J; bases not matched to a gene: 15. Method: immunoSEQ multiplex PCR; TCRdb's copy keeps in-frame clones and lacks some. The table records fewer than 100,000 clones, around 86% of them present only once. The clonotype comes from an adult with an advanced solid tumor such as melanoma, head and neck, liver or kidney cancer. The sequenced sample was CD4+ or CD8+ T cells sorted from blood, obtained in a trial of the OX40 agonist ivuxolimab. The chain combines TRBV11-3 with TRBJ1-2, with 8 bases that match TRBD1. In nucleotides, the CDR3 is TGTGCCCGTCACCCCCTGGACAGGGTGGGTGGCTACACCTTC. It specifies CARHPLDRVGGYTF.